A selection of T cell receptor beta chains follows, all from one sample in a study of CD8 T cells in ankylosing spondylitis. TCRdb itself ran the 5' RACE reads through MiXCR, one entry per CDR3 protein. The sample lists some 200,000 distinct CDR3 sequences; around 7.9% were seen once. Sequencing was performed on blood, either unsorted or a sorted T cell fraction (not recorded which). Every receptor here comes from a male donor with ankylosing spondylitis. Each CDR3 is given with its conserved first and last residue. D genes are given only for firm matches. A clone size is listed for some rows: how often the clone was seen (once, few, many), or a class if it is expanded.

CDR3	DNA	D	size	V	J
CASSQREIGYTF	TGTGCCAGCAGCCAACGGGAAATTGGCTACACCTTC	-	many	TRBV3-1	TRBJ1-2
CASSLGASQRQYF	TGTGCCAGCAGCTTAGGGGCCTCCCAGCGGCAGTACTTC	-	few	TRBV7-2	TRBJ2-7
CASSLTSPDTQYF	TGTGCCAGCAGTTTAACATCCCCGGATACGCAGTATTTT	-	-	TRBV12-3/TRBV12-4	TRBJ2-3
CASSRSGLASNEQYF	TGCGCCAGCAGCCGCTCGGGACTAGCGAGTAACGAGCAGTACTTC	TRBD2	many	TRBV4-1	TRBJ2-7
CAISLSESYEQYF	TGTGCCATCAGTCTTAGCGAGTCTTACGAGCAGTACTTC	-	many	TRBV10-3	TRBJ2-7
CASSSPRDTQYF	TGTGCCAGCAGCTCCCCCCGAGATACGCAGTATTTT	-	many	TRBV7-9	TRBJ2-3
CSVPYFNGQFF	TGCAGCGTTCCCTACTTTAACGGGCAGTTCTTC	-	many	TRBV29-1	TRBJ2-1
CASSVSGGLTGTQYF	TGTGCCAGCAGCGTTAGCGGGGGGCTCACCGGTACGCAGTATTTT	TRBD2	many	TRBV7-3	TRBJ2-3
CSANAGFFNEQFF	TGCAGTGCTAACGCGGGATTCTTTAATGAGCAGTTCTTC	-	-	TRBV20-1	TRBJ2-1
CASSLDLVDEQYF	TGTGCCAGCAGCTTAGATCTTGTAGACGAGCAGTACTTC	-	many	TRBV7-2	TRBJ2-7
CASSGASGAHNEQFF	TGTGCCAGCAGTGGGGCGAGCGGGGCACATAATGAGCAGTTCTTC	TRBD2	many	TRBV27	TRBJ2-1
CASSSRPGTLSYNEQFF	TGTGCCAGTAGCTCCCGCCCCGGGACACTCTCCTACAATGAGCAGTTCTTC	-	-	TRBV7-3	TRBJ2-1
CAISEGQGGYGYTF	TGTGCCATCAGTGAGGGTCAAGGGGGCTATGGCTACACCTTC	-	many	TRBV10-3	TRBJ1-2
CSARDPRSSTDTQYF	TGCAGTGCTAGAGATCCTCGTTCTAGCACAGATACGCAGTATTTT	-	many	TRBV20-1	TRBJ2-3
CASYDRGDFYGYTF	TGTGCCAGCTATGACAGGGGGGACTTCTATGGCTACACCTTC	TRBD1	many	TRBV28	TRBJ1-2
CASSLGTSQVAAFF	TGTGCCAGCAGCTTAGGGACATCTCAGGTGGCAGCTTTCTTT	-	-	TRBV7-8	TRBJ1-1
CASSGDRDWVQTQYF	TGCGCCAGCAGCGGGGACAGGGATTGGGTTCAGACCCAGTACTTC	TRBD1	many	TRBV5-1	TRBJ2-5
CASSQGEIGNEQYF	TGTGCCAGCAGCCAGGGGGAGATTGGGAACGAGCAGTACTTC	-	many	TRBV4-2	TRBJ2-7
CSVALIGPYNEQFF	TGCAGCGTTGCTTTGATAGGGCCGTACAATGAGCAGTTCTTC	-	-	TRBV29-1	TRBJ2-1
CASSLGSGSIYEQYF	TGTGCCAGCAGCTTAGGCAGCGGGAGCATCTACGAGCAGTACTTC	TRBD2	-	TRBV7-9	TRBJ2-7
CASRRSSYNEQFF	TGTGCCAGCCGAAGGAGCTCCTACAATGAGCAGTTCTTC	-	many	TRBV11-2	TRBJ2-1
CSVVSNEQFF	TGCAGCGTTGTGTCCAATGAGCAGTTCTTC	-	few	TRBV29-1	TRBJ2-1
CASSFPRSGTSYNEQFF	TGTGCCAGCAGTTTCCCAAGATCCGGGACTTCTTACAATGAGCAGTTCTTC	-	many	TRBV28	TRBJ2-1
CASSSGAWEQYF	TGTGCCAGCAGTTCCGGGGCCTGGGAGCAGTACTTC	-	few	TRBV7-9	TRBJ2-7
CASSLISHEQYF	TGTGCCAGCAGCTTAATCTCCCACGAGCAGTACTTC	-	few	TRBV11-2	TRBJ2-7
CSARDFKGSSLRETQYF	TGCAGTGCTAGAGATTTTAAGGGGTCCAGTTTAAGGGAGACCCAGTACTTC	-	many	TRBV20-1	TRBJ2-5
CASSPKGGTEAFF	TGTGCCAGCAGCCCTAAGGGTGGCACTGAAGCTTTCTTT	-	many	TRBV14	TRBJ1-1
CASSPREGEYEQYF	TGTGCCAGCTCACCCCGGGAGGGCGAATACGAGCAGTACTTC	TRBD2	-	TRBV18	TRBJ2-7
CSAKDREFPGELFF	TGCAGTGCTAAGGACAGGGAGTTTCCCGGGGAGCTGTTTTTT	TRBD1	-	TRBV20-1	TRBJ2-2
CSASPGTGDNEQFF	TGCAGCGCCAGTCCCGGGACAGGGGACAATGAGCAGTTCTTC	TRBD1	many	TRBV29-1	TRBJ2-1
CASSLVSGTGGDEQFF	TGTGCCAGCAGTTTAGTCTCTGGGACAGGGGGCGATGAGCAGTTCTTC	TRBD1	-	TRBV28	TRBJ2-1
CSARRASEIGEQYF	TGCAGTGCTAGGAGGGCGTCCGAAATAGGGGAGCAGTACTTC	-	-	TRBV20-1	TRBJ2-7
CASSSGHTEQYF	TGTGCCAGCAGCTCGGGACACACAGAGCAGTACTTC	-	few	TRBV7-9	TRBJ2-7
CASSRGTGRNNEQFF	TGCGCCAGCAGCCGAGGGACAGGGAGAAACAATGAGCAGTTCTTC	TRBD1	many	TRBV4-3	TRBJ2-1
CASSAGTGGYEQYF	TGTGCCAGCAGTGCCGGGACAGGGGGCTACGAGCAGTACTTC	TRBD1	many	TRBV6-1	TRBJ2-7
CASSPPGGQETQYF	TGTGCCAGCAGCCCCCCCGGGGGCCAAGAGACCCAGTACTTC	-	many	TRBV13	TRBJ2-5
CASTHWGGTEAFF	TGTGCCAGCACCCACTGGGGAGGAACTGAAGCTTTCTTT	-	many	TRBV5-5	TRBJ1-1
CASSEAGVRHEQFF	TGCGCCAGCAGTGAGGCGGGAGTTAGGCATGAGCAGTTCTTC	TRBD2	many	TRBV10-1	TRBJ2-1
CASSLGQGDYEQYF	TGCGCCAGCAGCCTCGGTCAGGGAGACTACGAGCAGTACTTC	-	many	TRBV4-1	TRBJ2-7
CASSDQVTGELFF	TGTGCCAGCAGTGACCAGGTCACCGGGGAGCTGTTTTTT	-	-	TRBV2	TRBJ2-2
CASSLPTGAYEQYF	TGTGCCAGCAGCTTGCCAACAGGGGCCTACGAGCAGTACTTC	TRBD1	-	TRBV7-2	TRBJ2-7
CASSQGLSRAGVLEWGYTF	TGCGCCAGCAGCCAAGGGCTTTCTCGGGCAGGGGTACTCGAATGGGGCTACACCTTC	-	few	TRBV4-3	TRBJ1-2
CASSAQGNTYEQYF	TGTGCCAGCAGCGCCCAGGGGAATACCTACGAGCAGTACTTC	-	many	TRBV7-9	TRBJ2-7
CASSPERGERTQYF	TGTGCCAGCAGCCCGGAGCGGGGGGAACGGACCCAGTACTTC	TRBD2	few	TRBV11-2	TRBJ2-5
CASSVEGSSYEQYF	TGTGCCAGCAGCGTAGAGGGGAGCTCCTACGAGCAGTACTTC	-	many	TRBV9	TRBJ2-7